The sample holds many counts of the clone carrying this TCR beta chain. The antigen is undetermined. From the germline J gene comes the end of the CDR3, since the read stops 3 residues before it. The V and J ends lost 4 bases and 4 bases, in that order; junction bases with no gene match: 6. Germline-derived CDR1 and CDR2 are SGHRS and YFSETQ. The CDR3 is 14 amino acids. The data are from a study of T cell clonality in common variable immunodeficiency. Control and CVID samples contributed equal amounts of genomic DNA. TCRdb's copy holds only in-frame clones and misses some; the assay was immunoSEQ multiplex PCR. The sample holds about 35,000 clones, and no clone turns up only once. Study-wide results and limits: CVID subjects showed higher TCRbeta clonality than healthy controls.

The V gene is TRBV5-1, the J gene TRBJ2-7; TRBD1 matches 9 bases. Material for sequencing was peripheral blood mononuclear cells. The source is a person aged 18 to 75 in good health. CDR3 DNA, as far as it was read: TGCGCCAGCAGCCCCGGGACAGGGTGGTACGAG. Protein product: CASSPGTGWYE. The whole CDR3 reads CASSPGTGWYEQYF.